These 3 T cell receptor beta chains came from one sample sequenced in a study of T cells in Graves' hyperthyroidism and ophthalmopathy. Using RNA transcripts as the source, TCR beta CDR3 regions were amplified. The TCR CDR3 was amplified in a first-round RT-PCR using the HTBI primer set. TCRdb reprocessed the multiplex PCR reads with MiXCR, giving one entry per CDR3 protein. The repertoire holds about 480,000 distinct CDR3 sequences, with approximately 15% as singletons. Sequencing was done on a sample of blood. These receptors were collected from a woman under 30 with Graves' hyperthyroidism.

This clonotype occurred a few times. A much larger clone lies one base from this, so it may be a read error. V and J are TRBV20-1 and TRBJ2-7; D call uncertain. V lost 0 bases, J lost 2 bases, and 8 bases lay in between. The length of the CDR3 is 13 residues. Germline V gives CDR1 DFQATT, CDR2 SNEGSKA (reference sequence). CDR3 in DNA: TGCAGTGCTAGAGAGGGCGGAACCTACGAGCAGTACGTC. Translated, it gives CSAREGGTYEQYV.

Here the CDR3 reads CASSLGSGGSTDTQYF. In DNA form, the CDR3 reads TGTGCCAGCAGCTTAGGATCCGGAGGTAGCACAGATACGCAGTATTTT. The chain carries TRBV7-9 and TRBJ2-3, with TRBD2 as a possible D gene (5 bases). This CDR3 has 16 residues. Germline values: CDR1 SEHNR, CDR2 FQNEAQ (reference sequence). With 1 base removed from V and 0 bases from J, the gap between germline ends came to 11 bases.

This clonotype was picked up a small number of times. This sequence joins TRBV7-9 and TRBJ2-7; 8 bases fit TRBD2. This CDR3 has 16 residues. The ends lost 3 bases at V and 3 bases at J; junction bases unmatched: 10. The germline V gene has CDR1 SEHNR and CDR2 FQNEAQ (reference sequence). DNA for the CDR3: TGTGCCAGCAGCTTCGGAGGGGTAGCGGGGCTCTACGAGCAGTACGTC. Amino acids: CASSFGGVAGLYEQYV.